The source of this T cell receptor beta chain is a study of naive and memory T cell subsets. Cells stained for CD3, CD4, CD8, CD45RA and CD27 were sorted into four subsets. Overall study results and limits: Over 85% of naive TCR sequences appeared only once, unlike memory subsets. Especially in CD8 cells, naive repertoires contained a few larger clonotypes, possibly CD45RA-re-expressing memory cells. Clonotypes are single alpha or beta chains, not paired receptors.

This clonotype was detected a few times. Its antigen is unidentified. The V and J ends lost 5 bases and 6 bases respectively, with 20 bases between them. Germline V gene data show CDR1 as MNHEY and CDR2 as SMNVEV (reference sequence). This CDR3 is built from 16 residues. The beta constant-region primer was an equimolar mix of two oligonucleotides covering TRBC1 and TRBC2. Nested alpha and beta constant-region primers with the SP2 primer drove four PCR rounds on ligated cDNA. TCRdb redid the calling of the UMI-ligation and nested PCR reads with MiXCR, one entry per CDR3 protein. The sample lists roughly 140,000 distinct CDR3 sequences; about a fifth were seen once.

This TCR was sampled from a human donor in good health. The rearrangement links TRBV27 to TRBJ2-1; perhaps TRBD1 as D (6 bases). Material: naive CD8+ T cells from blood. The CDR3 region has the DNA TGTGCCAGCAGTCTCATACAGGGACCCCCCCTCAATGAGCAGTTCTTC. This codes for CASSLIQGPPLNEQFF.